The clone carrying this T cell receptor (beta chain) has ten or more counts. Its antigen is undetermined. The junction had 11 bases not matched to a gene; V was cut back by 5 bases and J by 0 bases. This CDR3 spans 17 amino acids. The germline V gene has CDR1 MDHEN and CDR2 SYDVKM. The entry originates in a study of T cells in Graves' hyperthyroidism and ophthalmopathy. About the research overall: Peripheral blood was drawn at first diagnosis, prior to all treatment. General study points: A model using 13 V-J features told ophthalmopathy apart from stable hyperthyroidism.

A patient was excluded if there was uncontrolled infection, other autoimmune disease, pregnancy or lactation. What was amplified from RNA transcripts were TCR beta CDR3 regions. The primer set for the first-round RT-PCR of the TCR CDR3 was HTBI. MiXCR was run by TCRdb on the multiplex PCR reads, yielding one entry per CDR3 protein. The table shows a few hundred thousand distinct CDR3 sequences, with approximately 18% occurring only once. This TCR was recovered from a man aged 18-30 years with Graves' ophthalmopathy. The chain has TRBV28 and TRBJ2-7; 9 bases match TRBD1. The sequenced material came from blood. CDR3 in amino acids: CASSPYAQQGASYEQYF. The CDR3 bases are TGTGCCAGCAGTCCCTACGCCCAACAGGGGGCCTCCTACGAGCAGTACTTC.